The clone carrying this T cell receptor beta chain is judged medium-sized. What it binds is unknown. Within the sample, other DNA sequences also encode this same CDR3. The table came from immunoSEQ multiplex PCR; TCRdb's copy has only in-frame clones and leaves some out. The sample has about 8,100 clones; approximately 75% are singletons. These data are taken from a study of vaccination effects on CD4 cells after COVID-19. ViraFEST used viral peptide pools to expand antigen-specific CD4+ T cells before sequencing. Culture lasted about 11 days before CD4+ T cell isolation. Vaccinees lacked prior SARS-CoV-2 infection and tested negative for nucleocapsid antibodies. The V gene end was trimmed by 0 bases and the J gene end by 2 bases; junction bases not matched to a gene: 3. Germline CDR1 is ENHRY and CDR2 is SYGVKD. The CDR3 has 15 amino acids.

The material sequenced was CD4+ T cells from PBMCs cultured with HCoV-229E spike peptides, taken before COVID-19 vaccination. The clonotype comes from a human donor who received a COVID-19 vaccine. The gene calls are TRBV10-3 and TRBJ1-1; 7 bases are shared with TRBD1. This CDR3 reads CAISESGTANTEAFF. The CDR3 DNA follows: TGTGCCATCAGTGAGTCGGGGACAGCAAACACTGAAGCTTTCTTT.